This T cell receptor (beta chain) was captured in a study of cytomegalovirus exposure and HLA in healthy donors. Broader study findings: Association of 15,000 to 20,000 TCR beta sequences with HLA alleles was found at 0.05 false discovery rate in a later analysis.

The PCR had 60 Vbeta and 13 Jbeta primers. Profiling relied on immunoSEQ multiplex PCR, and the TCRdb table lists in-frame clones only, not all of them. This sample has roughly 100,000 clones, with about 77% found just once. CDR1 SGHTA and CDR2 FQGNSA come from the germline V gene. The CDR3 spans 13 residues. V was trimmed by 1 base and J by 7 bases, leaving 10 bases between them. In the case of this clone: Its antigen is currently unknown.

The receptor's source is a woman younger than 35 in good health and CMV-seropositive. This chain uses TRBV7-2 with TRBJ2-5; D call uncertain. Sample: PBMCs. The CDR3: CASSLVPERTQYF. The CDR3 DNA follows: TGTGCCAGCAGCTTAGTCCCCGAGCGGACCCAGTACTTC. Together with reference TRBV7-2 and TRBJ2-5, the CDR3 gives the full variable domain: GAGVSQSPSNKVTEKGKDVELRCDPISGHTALYWYRQSLGQGLEFLIYFQGNSAPDKSGLPSDRFSAERTGGSVSTLTIQRTQQEDSAVYLCASSLVPERTQYFGPGTRLLVL.